The sequence of this T cell receptor beta chain was determined in a study of a mutant IDH1 vaccine in newly diagnosed glioma. Overall study context: Patients arrived already treated with radiotherapy, temozolomide, or both, most having had both. V12 came at week 35, V13 at week 47.

The germline gives CDR1 MDHEN, CDR2 SYDVKM. The CDR3 is made up of 16 amino acids. J was trimmed by 2 bases and V by 6 bases; bases with no gene match: 12. The sample holds one count of this clone. Its antigen is undetermined. The method was immunoSEQ multiplex PCR; TCRdb's version includes in-frame clones alone and lacks a portion of them. Of 20,000 to 25,000 clones in the sample, approximately 84% are singletons; the top ten hold about 3%. Time point meaning: week 47, end of study. Each dose delivered 300 ug of mutant IDH1 20-mer peptide subcutaneously with imiquimod. Source: PBMCs, taken from a glioma patient whose treatment included an IDH1 peptide vaccine. The clonotype comes from a man aged 35 to 55 with glioma. The J gene is TRBJ2-7, the V gene TRBV28; 8 bases match TRBD2. Here the CDR3 reads CASSDPPSGRAYEQYF. The DNA for the CDR3 is TGTGCCAGCAGCGACCCCCCTAGCGGGCGTGCCTACGAGCAGTACTTC.